The next 26 T cell receptor beta chains were all read from a single sample in a study of cytomegalovirus exposure and HLA in healthy donors (dated by TCRdb to about 2017). Receptor libraries were prepared by the immunoSEQ multiplex PCR assay. A mixture of 60 forward primers for TCR Vbeta segments and 13 reverse primers for TCR Jbeta segments was used in the multiplex PCR. TCRdb's version of the immuneACCESS table is confined to in-frame rearrangements and falls short of the full clone set. An unresolved V gene accounts for under half of the shortfall where checked; the remainder is of unknown origin. This sample has 130,000 to 150,000 clones in its table, and 76% of those were observed once. Approximately 1.6% of the sample is held by the ten biggest clonotypes. Sequenced material: PBMCs. All receptors derive from a woman aged 40 to 50 in good health and CMV-seronegative.

V gene TRBV19 combines with J gene TRBJ1-2, with 8 bases that match TRBD1. V lost 5 bases and J lost 3; bases outside the gene matches: 2. Per the germline V gene, CDR1 is LNHDA and CDR2 is SQIVND (reference sequence). This CDR3 contains 13 residues. The CDR3 loop is CASSLTGDYGYTF. The CDR3 DNA reads as TGTGCCAGTAGTCTGACAGGGGACTATGGCTACACCTTC. Full variable domain (outside the CDR3, taken from reference TRBV19 and TRBJ1-2): DGGITQSPKYLFRKEGQNVTLSCEQNLNHDAMYWYRQDPGQGLRLIYYSQIVNDFQKGDIAEGYSVSREKKESFPLTVTSAQKNPTAFYLCASSLTGDYGYTFGSGTRLTVV.

The chain joins TRBV6-1 to TRBJ1-2; D remains ambiguous. The CDR3 is made up of 15 amino acids. Germline assignment: CDR1 MNHNS and CDR2 SASEGT. The V and J ends lost 3 bases and 5 bases respectively, with 16 bases between them. The DNA of the CDR3 is TGTGCCAGCAGTGAGGTTGATGTCTTAACATATGGCTACACCTTC. This encodes CASSEVDVLTYGYTF.

The J gene is TRBJ2-3, the V gene TRBV5-4; D not resolved. The CDR3 is 15 amino acids. Germline values: CDR1 SGHNT, CDR2 YYREEE (reference sequence). Trimming took 0 bases from V and 2 from J, leaving 10 bases between them. This CDR3 reads CASSLDSSFTDTQYF. For the CDR3, the DNA is TGTGCCAGCAGCTTGGATTCAAGCTTCACAGATACGCAGTATTTT.

The genes are TRBV28 and TRBJ1-6; D unclear. Germline V gives CDR1 MDHEN, CDR2 SYDVKM. The CDR3 length is 14 residues. The V end was cut by 3 bases, the J end by 4 bases, with 7 bases between. The CDR3, as DNA: TGTGCCAGCAGTTTGTGGCAGTATAATTCACCCCTCCACTTT. Its protein product is CASSLWQYNSPLHF.

This chain uses TRBV18 with TRBJ2-5, with no clear D. Near its end, the DNA agrees better with TRBJ2-7, so the J call may be wrong. This CDR3 contains 13 residues. Looked up from germline, CDR1 is KGHSH and CDR2 is LQKENI. The CDR3 loop reads CASSTTQSYEQYF. The CDR3 nucleotides read TGTGCCAGCTCAACCACACAGTCATACGAGCAGTACTTC.

The rearrangement uses TRBV5-6 and TRBJ2-3; the D gene is possibly TRBD1 (5 bases). V lost 4 bases to trimming and J lost 1 base, with 16 bases between them. The germline V gene has CDR1 SGHDT and CDR2 YYEEEE. The CDR3 loop spans 16 amino acids. This CDR3 reads CASSPKLRDGTDTQYF. The CDR3 DNA reads as TGTGCCAGCAGCCCGAAACTCAGGGATGGCACAGATACGCAGTATTTT.

The V and J genes are TRBV9 and TRBJ1-4, with D possibly matching TRBD1 (5 bases). The CDR3 runs 17 residues. The germline V gene encodes CDR1 SGDLS and CDR2 YYNGEE. Trimming cost V 0 bases and J 7 bases, with 19 bases left between them. For the CDR3, the DNA is TGTGCCAGCAGCGTAGAGAATTTCAGGGTCGGCGGTGAAAAACTGTTTTTT. This encodes CASSVENFRVGGEKLFF.

This chain connects TRBV5-1 to TRBJ1-1, with unresolved D. Trimming removed 1 base from V and 0 bases from J, with 10 bases in between. The CDR3 extends over 15 amino acids. Germline V CDR1 and CDR2: SGHRS, YFSETQ. CDR3 DNA sequence: TGCGCCAGCAGCTTGTTGGGGAGATTGAACACTGAAGCTTTCTTT. Protein sequence: CASSLLGRLNTEAFF.

V and J are TRBV19 and TRBJ1-2, with D tentatively TRBD1 (6 bases). This CDR3 has 13 residues. The germline CDR1 and CDR2 sequences are LNHDA and SQIVND (reference sequence). The V end lost 5 bases, the J end lost 3 bases, and 10 bases lay between the germline ends. CDR3 sequence: CASSVGHYYGYTF. The CDR3, as DNA: TGTGCCAGTAGTGTGGGACATTACTATGGCTACACCTTC. Combining the CDR3 with reference TRBV19 and TRBJ1-2 gives the whole variable domain DGGITQSPKYLFRKEGQNVTLSCEQNLNHDAMYWYRQDPGQGLRLIYYSQIVNDFQKGDIAEGYSVSREKKESFPLTVTSAQKNPTAFYLCASSVGHYYGYTFGSGTRLTVV.

The rearrangement joins TRBV19 to TRBJ2-7; 8 bases line up with TRBD2. The germline CDR1 and CDR2 sequences are LNHDA and SQIVND (reference sequence). CDR3 length: 17 residues. Trimming removed 0 bases from V and 6 bases from J; junction bases left unmatched: 13. CDR3 protein: CASSIDGPGGIGAEQYF. As DNA, the CDR3 is TGTGCCAGTAGTATAGACGGGCCGGGAGGGATAGGCGCCGAGCAGTACTTC.

The CDR3 DNA reads as TGTGCCTGGACCCAACCCACAGGGGGAGCCGAGGAGCTGTTTTTT. It encodes CAWTQPTGGAEELFF. The chain has TRBV30 and TRBJ2-2; 8 nucleotides line up with TRBD1. CDR1 is GTSNPN and CDR2 is SVGIG in the germline V gene (reference sequence). CDR3 size: 15 residues. V dropped 4 bases and J dropped 10; count of bases not matched to a gene: 14.

This clone was picked up a small number of times. V gene TRBV29-1 combines with J gene TRBJ1-2; unclear D gene. The CDR3 is 11 residues long. V lost 6 bases to trimming and J lost 4 bases, with 9 bases between them. Per germline, CDR1 SQVTM and CDR2 ANQGSEA. This CDR3 is CSVRETYGYTF. The DNA of the CDR3 is TGCAGCGTCCGGGAAACCTATGGCTACACCTTC.

The J gene is TRBJ2-3, the V gene TRBV4-1; 7 bases map to TRBD2. This CDR3 comprises 16 residues. V trimming: 1 base; J trimming: 1 base; junction bases outside the gene matches: 5. CDR1 and CDR2 (germline): MGHRA, YSYEKL. Written as DNA, the CDR3 is TGCGCCAGCAGCCAAGGATCGAGCGGGGGCACAGATACGCAGTATTTT. Encoded protein: CASSQGSSGGTDTQYF.

The chain recombines TRBV7-8 with TRBJ2-2, with a weak D call TRBD1 (6 bases). In germline, CDR1 is SGHVS, CDR2 FQNEAQ. Trimming removed 4 bases at V and 7 bases at J, with 16 bases between. The CDR3 runs to 15 residues. CDR3 nucleotide sequence: TGTGCCAGCAGCTCGTACAGGGTATTGGGCGGGGAGCTGTTTTTT. Translating it yields CASSSYRVLGGELFF.

This clone was recorded a few times. The CDR3: CASSESPSGLATYEQYF. DNA of the CDR3: TGTGCCAGCAGTGAAAGCCCAAGCGGGTTAGCCACCTACGAGCAGTACTTC. V and J are TRBV6-1 and TRBJ2-7, with a weak D call TRBD2 (6 bases). V gave up 2 bases and J gave up 2 bases, with 19 bases separating them. This CDR3 is built from 17 residues. CDR1 and CDR2 (germline): MNHNS, SASEGT.

This clone was detected a few times. J is TRBJ1-1 and V is TRBV7-8, with D perhaps TRBD1 (6 bases). Trimming shortened V by 1 base and J by 3 bases, and 12 bases separated the two germline ends. The CDR3 is 15 amino acids. CDR1 is SGHVS, CDR2 FQNEAQ, per germline. The DNA of the CDR3 is TGTGCCAGCAGCTTAGGGGGTGGACAGTACACTGAAGCTTTCTTT. Protein sequence: CASSLGGGQYTEAFF.

The gene calls are TRBV25-1 and TRBJ2-3, with 7 bases matching TRBD2. Looked up from germline, CDR1 is MGHDK and CDR2 is SYGVNS. V was clipped by 2 bases and J by 1 base; unmatched bases: 3. This CDR3 region has 15 residues. CDR3 protein: CASSEGGVGTDTQYF. The CDR3 DNA reads TGTGCCAGCAGTGAAGGGGGGGTCGGCACAGATACGCAGTATTTT.

This chain connects TRBV4-1 to TRBJ1-2; D not certain. The germline V and J ends were trimmed by 1 base and 2 bases, with 11 bases remaining between them. Germline lookup yields CDR1 MGHRA and CDR2 YSYEKL. CDR3 length: 15 residues. Written as DNA, the CDR3 is TGCGCCAGCAGCCAAGTTCCTCCGGGAAACTATGGCTACACCTTC. Translated, it gives CASSQVPPGNYGYTF.

The V gene is TRBV10-3, the J gene TRBJ2-2; D gene uncertain. Germline V gene sequence: CDR1 ENHRY, CDR2 SYGVKD. Trimming removed 11 bases from V and 2 bases from J, with 12 bases in between. CDR3 length: 13 residues. This CDR3 reads CAATGRNTGELFF. In DNA, the CDR3 is TGTGCCGCGACTGGAAGAAACACCGGGGAGCTGTTTTTT.

This chain uses TRBV7-2 with TRBJ1-1; no reliable D call. Trimming cost V 1 base and J 1 base, with 4 bases left between them. Germline V lookup: CDR1 SGHTA, CDR2 FQGNSA. The CDR3 sequence is 13 residues long. CDR3 residues: CASSLDRNTEAFF. In DNA, the CDR3 is TGTGCCAGCAGCTTAGACAGGAACACTGAAGCTTTCTTT.

The J gene is TRBJ2-1, the V gene TRBV5-1; tentative D call: TRBD2 (5 bases). Trimming shortened V by 7 bases and J by 3 bases, and 17 bases separated the two germline ends. The germline CDR1 and CDR2 sequences are SGHRS and YFSETQ. This CDR3 is built from 15 residues. The CDR3 loop is CASGPGVALYNEQFF. Written as DNA, the CDR3 is TGCGCCAGCGGCCCCGGGGTGGCTCTCTACAATGAGCAGTTCTTC.

V gene TRBV5-8 combines with J gene TRBJ1-2; 8 positions agree with TRBD1. Losses at the gene ends were 0 bases for V and 7 bases for J; bases not matched to a gene: 11. The CDR3 has 16 residues. Per the germline V gene, CDR1 is SGHTS and CDR2 is YDEGEE. CDR3 sequence: CASSLDPQGALSGYTF. The DNA of the CDR3 is TGTGCCAGCAGCTTGGACCCCCAGGGGGCCCTTTCTGGCTACACCTTC.

This clone appeared a single time. The rearrangement joins TRBV7-9 to TRBJ2-5; TRBD1 matches at 7 bases. Trimming at V came to 5 bases and at J to 3 bases, leaving 9 bases not matched to a gene. This CDR3 is built from 15 residues. Germline loops: CDR1 SEHNR, CDR2 FQNEAQ (reference sequence). CDR3 in amino acids: CASSQRGTGEETQYF. CDR3 coding DNA: TGTGCCAGCAGCCAAAGAGGAACAGGGGAAGAGACCCAGTACTTC. Based on the CDR3 plus reference TRBV7-9 and TRBJ2-5, the full variable domain is DTGVSQNPRHKITKRGQNVTFRCDPISEHNRLYWYRQTLGQGPEFLTYFQNEAQLEKSRLLSDRFSAERPKGSFSTLEIQRTEQGDSAMYLCASSQRGTGEETQYFGPGTRLLVL.

The V gene is TRBV10-2, the J gene TRBJ1-1; 8 bases are a match to TRBD1. V lost 5 bases, J lost 1 base, and 9 bases stayed unmatched. This CDR3 contains 16 residues. Germline-derived CDR1 and CDR2 are WSHSY and SAAADI. DNA for the CDR3: TGCGCCAGCAGTCAAAATTCCGGGACAGGGAACACTGAAGCTTTCTTT. Its protein product is CASSQNSGTGNTEAFF.

The chain recombines TRBV6-6 with TRBJ2-1; D is possibly TRBD2 (5 bases). This CDR3 region has 16 residues. Between the trimmed V and J ends, which lost 9 bases and 3 bases, there was a span of 21 bases. Germline V gene sequence: CDR1 MNHNY, CDR2 SVGAGI (reference sequence). CDR3 sequence (DNA): TGTGCCAGTACGGACTCCCAAAATATATTCTACAATGAGCAGTTCTTC. Its protein is CASTDSQNIFYNEQFF.

This clone counts as medium-sized. The chain recombines TRBV7-2 with TRBJ1-6; D gene uncertain. Trimming pared 2 bases from V and 10 bases from J, leaving 9 bases between. This CDR3 has 13 residues. CDR1 SGHTA and CDR2 FQGNSA come from the germline V gene. The DNA of the CDR3 is TGTGCCAGCAGCTTACACCCAGTCTCACCCCTCCACTTT. Amino acid sequence: CASSLHPVSPLHF.